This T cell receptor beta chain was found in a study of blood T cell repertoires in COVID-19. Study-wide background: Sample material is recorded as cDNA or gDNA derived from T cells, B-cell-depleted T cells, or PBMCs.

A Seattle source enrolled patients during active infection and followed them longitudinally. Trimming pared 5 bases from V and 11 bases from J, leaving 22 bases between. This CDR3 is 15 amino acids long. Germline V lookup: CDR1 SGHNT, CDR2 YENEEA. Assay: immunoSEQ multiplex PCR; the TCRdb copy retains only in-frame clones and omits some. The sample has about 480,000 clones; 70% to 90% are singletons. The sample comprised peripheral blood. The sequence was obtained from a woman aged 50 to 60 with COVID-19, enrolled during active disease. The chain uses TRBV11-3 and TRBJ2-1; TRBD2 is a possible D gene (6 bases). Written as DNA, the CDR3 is TGTGCCAGCAGCGCCACAACCGGGACTCGAGCTAAGCAGTTCTTC. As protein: CASSATTGTRAKQFF.